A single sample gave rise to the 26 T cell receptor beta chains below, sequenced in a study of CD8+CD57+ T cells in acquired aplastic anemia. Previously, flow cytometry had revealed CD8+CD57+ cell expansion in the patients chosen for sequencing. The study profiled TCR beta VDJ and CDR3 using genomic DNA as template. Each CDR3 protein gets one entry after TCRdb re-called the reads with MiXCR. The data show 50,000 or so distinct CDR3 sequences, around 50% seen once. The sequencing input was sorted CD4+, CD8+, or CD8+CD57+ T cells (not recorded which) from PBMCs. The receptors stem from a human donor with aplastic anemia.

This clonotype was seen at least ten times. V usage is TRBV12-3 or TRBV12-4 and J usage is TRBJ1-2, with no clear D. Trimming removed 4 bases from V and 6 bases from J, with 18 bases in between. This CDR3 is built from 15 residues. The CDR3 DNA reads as TGTGCCAGCAGTTCCTTAGACACCCCTCGGAATGGCTACACCTTC. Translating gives CASSSLDTPRNGYTF.

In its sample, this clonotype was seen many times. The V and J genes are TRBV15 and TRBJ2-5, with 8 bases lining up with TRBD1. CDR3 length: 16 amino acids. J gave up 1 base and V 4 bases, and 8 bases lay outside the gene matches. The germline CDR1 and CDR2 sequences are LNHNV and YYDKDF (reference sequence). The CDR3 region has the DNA TGTGCCACCAGCAATCCCGACAGGGGCCCCCAAGAGACCCAGTACTTC. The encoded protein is CATSNPDRGPQETQYF. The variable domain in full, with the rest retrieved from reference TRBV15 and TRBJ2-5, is DAMVIQNPRYQVTQFGKPVTLSCSQTLNHNVMYWYQQKSSQAPKLLFHYYDKDFNNEADTPDNFQSRRPNTSFCFLDIRSPGLGDTAMYLCATSNPDRGPQETQYFGPGTRLLVL.

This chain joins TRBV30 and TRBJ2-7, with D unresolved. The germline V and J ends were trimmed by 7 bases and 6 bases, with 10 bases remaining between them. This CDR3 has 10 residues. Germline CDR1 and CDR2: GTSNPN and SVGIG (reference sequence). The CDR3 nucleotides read TGTGCCTTCTCTAGAACCGAGCAGTACTTC. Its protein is CAFSRTEQYF.

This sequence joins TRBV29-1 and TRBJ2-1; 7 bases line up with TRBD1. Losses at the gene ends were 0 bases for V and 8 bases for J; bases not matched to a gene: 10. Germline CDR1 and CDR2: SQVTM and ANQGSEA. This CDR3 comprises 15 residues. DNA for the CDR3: TGCAGCGTTGAAGATGACAGGGCCCCAAGGTATGAGCAGTTCTTC. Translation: CSVEDDRAPRYEQFF.

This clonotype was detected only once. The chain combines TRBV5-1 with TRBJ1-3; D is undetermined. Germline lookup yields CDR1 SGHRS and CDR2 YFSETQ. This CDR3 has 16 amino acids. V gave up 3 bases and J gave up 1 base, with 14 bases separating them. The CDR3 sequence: CASSSDGDSSGNTIYF. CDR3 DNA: TGCGCCAGCAGCTCGGACGGAGACTCATCTGGAAACACCATATATTTT.

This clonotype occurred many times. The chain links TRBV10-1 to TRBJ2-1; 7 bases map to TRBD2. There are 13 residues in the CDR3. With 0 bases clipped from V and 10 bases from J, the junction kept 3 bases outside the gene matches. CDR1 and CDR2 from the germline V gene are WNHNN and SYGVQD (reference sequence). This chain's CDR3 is CASSESGGGEQFF. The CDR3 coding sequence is TGCGCCAGCAGTGAGTCGGGGGGGGGGGAGCAGTTCTTC.

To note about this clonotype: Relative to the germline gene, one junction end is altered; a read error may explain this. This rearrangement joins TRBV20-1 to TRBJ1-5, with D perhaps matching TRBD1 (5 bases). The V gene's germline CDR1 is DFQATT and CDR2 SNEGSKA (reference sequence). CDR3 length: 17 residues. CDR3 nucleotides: TGCAGTGCTAGAGATCTTGGGGGGACGGCTAGCAATCGGCCCCAGCATTTT. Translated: CSARDLGGTASNRPQHF.

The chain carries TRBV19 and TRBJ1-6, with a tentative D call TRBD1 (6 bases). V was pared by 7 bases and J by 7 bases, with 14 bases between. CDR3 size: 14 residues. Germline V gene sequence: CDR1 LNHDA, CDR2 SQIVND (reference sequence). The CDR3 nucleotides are TGTGCCAGTACGCGAGGGGGGGGGAATTCACCCCTCCACTTT. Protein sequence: CASTRGGGNSPLHF.

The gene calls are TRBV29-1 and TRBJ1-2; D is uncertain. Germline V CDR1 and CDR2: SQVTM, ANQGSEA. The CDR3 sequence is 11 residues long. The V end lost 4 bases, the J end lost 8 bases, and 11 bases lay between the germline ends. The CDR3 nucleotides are TGCAGCGTTGGTGCGGGGAGGGGCTACACCTTC. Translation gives CSVGAGRGYTF.

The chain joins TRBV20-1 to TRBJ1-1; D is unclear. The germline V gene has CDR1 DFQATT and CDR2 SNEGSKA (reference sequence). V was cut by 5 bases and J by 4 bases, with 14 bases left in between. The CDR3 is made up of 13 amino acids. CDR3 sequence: CSALRDPSTEAFF. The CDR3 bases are TGCAGTGCTCTTCGTGACCCCTCCACTGAAGCTTTCTTT.

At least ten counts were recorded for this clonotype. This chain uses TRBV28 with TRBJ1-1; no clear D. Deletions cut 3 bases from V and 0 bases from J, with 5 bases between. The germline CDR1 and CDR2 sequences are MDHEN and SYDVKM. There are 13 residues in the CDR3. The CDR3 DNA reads TGTGCCAGCAGTTTTAGAGTGAACACTGAAGCTTTCTTT. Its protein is CASSFRVNTEAFF.

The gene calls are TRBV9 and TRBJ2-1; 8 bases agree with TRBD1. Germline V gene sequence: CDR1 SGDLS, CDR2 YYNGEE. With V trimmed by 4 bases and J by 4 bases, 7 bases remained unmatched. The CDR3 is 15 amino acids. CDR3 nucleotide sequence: TGTGCCAGCAGCCCGCAGGGGGCCGGGTACAATGAGCAGTTCTTC. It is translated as CASSPQGAGYNEQFF.

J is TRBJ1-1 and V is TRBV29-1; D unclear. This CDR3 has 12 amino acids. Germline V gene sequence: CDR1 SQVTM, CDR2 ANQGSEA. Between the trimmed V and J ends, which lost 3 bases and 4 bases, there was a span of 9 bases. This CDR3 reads CSVDLAPTEAFF. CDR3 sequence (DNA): TGCAGCGTTGACCTCGCCCCCACTGAAGCTTTCTTT.

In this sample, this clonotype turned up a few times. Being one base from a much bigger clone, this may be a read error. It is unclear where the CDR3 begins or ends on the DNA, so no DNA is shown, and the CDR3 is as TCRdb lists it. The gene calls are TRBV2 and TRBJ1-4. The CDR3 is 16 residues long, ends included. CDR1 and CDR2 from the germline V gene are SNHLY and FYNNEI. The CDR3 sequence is CASSLFGEGTNEKLSF.

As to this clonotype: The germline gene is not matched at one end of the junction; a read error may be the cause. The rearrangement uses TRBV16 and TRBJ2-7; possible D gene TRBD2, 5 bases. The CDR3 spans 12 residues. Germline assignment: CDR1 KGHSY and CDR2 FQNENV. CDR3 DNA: TGCGCCAGCAGCTCGGAGGTCTACGAGCAGTACTTC. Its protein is CASSSEVYEQYF.

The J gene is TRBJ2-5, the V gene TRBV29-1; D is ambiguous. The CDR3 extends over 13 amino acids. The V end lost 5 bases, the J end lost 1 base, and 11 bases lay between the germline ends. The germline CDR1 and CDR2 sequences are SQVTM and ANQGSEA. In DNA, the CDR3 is TGCAGCGTTAGCCAGACTCGCCAAGAGACCCAGTACTTC. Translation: CSVSQTRQETQYF.

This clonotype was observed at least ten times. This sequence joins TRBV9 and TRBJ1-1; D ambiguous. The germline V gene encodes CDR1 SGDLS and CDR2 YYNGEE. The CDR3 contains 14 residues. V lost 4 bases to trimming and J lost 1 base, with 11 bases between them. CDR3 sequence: CASSPRGGNTEAFF. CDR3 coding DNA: TGTGCCAGCAGCCCCCGAGGAGGGAACACTGAAGCTTTCTTT. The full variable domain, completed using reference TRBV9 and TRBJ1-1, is DSGVTQTPKHLITATGQRVTLRCSPRSGDLSVYWYQQSLDQGLQFLIQYYNGEERAKGNILERFSAQQFPDLHSELNLSSLELGDSALYFCASSPRGGNTEAFFGQGTRLTVV.

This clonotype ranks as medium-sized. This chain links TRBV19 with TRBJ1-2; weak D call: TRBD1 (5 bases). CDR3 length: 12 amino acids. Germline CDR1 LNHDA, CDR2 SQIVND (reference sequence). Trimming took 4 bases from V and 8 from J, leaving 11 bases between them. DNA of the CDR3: TGTGCCAGTAGTAGGGGGGGTGGAGGCTACACCTTC. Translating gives CASSRGGGGYTF.

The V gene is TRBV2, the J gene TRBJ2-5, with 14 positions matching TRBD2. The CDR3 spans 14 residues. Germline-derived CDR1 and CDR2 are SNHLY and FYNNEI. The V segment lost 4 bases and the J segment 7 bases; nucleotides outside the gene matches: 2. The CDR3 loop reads CASSGGLAGGTQYF. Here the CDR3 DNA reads TGTGCCAGCAGTGGTGGACTAGCGGGGGGGACCCAGTACTTC.

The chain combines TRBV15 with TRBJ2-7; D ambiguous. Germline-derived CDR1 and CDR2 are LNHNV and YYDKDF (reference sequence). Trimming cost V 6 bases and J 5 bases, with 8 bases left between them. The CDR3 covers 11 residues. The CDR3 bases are TGTGCCACCAGAGGCACCCACGAGCAGTACTTC. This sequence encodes CATRGTHEQYF.

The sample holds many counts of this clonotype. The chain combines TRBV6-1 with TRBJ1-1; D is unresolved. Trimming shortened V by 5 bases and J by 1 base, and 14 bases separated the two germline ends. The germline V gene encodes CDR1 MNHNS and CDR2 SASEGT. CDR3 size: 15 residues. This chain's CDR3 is CASSPLPGENTEAFF. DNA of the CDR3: TGTGCCAGCAGTCCGTTACCGGGAGAGAACACTGAAGCTTTCTTT.

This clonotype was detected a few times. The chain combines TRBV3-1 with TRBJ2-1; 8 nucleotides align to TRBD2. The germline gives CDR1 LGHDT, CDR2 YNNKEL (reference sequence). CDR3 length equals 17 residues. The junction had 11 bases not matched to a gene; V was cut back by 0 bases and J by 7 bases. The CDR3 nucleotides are TGTGCCAGCAGCCAAGATTGGCGGGGGGACTATGTTAATGAGCAGTTCTTC. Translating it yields CASSQDWRGDYVNEQFF.

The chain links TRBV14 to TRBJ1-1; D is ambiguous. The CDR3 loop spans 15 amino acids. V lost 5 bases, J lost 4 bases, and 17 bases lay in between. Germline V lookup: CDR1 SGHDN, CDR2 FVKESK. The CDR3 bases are TGTGCCAGCAGCGTGTCGGCCGGCAGCCTCACTGAAGCTTTCTTT. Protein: CASSVSAGSLTEAFF. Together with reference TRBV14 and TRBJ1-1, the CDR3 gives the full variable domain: EAGVTQFPSHSVIEKGQTVTLRCDPISGHDNLYWYRRVMGKEIKFLLHFVKESKQDESGMPNNRFLAERTGGTYSTLKVQPAELEDSGVYFCASSVSAGSLTEAFFGQGTRLTVV.

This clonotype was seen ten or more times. The CDR3 protein is CASNSGPYNEQFF. In nucleotides, the CDR3 is TGTGCCAGCAATTCAGGCCCCTACAATGAGCAGTTCTTC. The chain has TRBV12-3 or TRBV12-4 and TRBJ2-1, with unresolved D. V lost 7 bases to trimming and J lost 2 bases, with 9 bases between them. This CDR3 contains 13 residues.

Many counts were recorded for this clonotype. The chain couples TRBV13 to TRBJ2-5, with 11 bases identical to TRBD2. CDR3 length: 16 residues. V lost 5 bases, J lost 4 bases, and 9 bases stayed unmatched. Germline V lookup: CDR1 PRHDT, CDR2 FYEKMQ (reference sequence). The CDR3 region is CASSPLISGGVETQYF. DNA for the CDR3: TGTGCCAGCAGCCCCCTCATTAGCGGGGGGGTAGAGACCCAGTACTTC.

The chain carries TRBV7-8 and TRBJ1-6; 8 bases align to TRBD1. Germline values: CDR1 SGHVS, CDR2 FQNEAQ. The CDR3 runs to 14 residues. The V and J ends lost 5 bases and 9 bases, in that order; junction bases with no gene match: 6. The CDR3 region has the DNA TGTGCCAGCAGCATGACACAGGGGGGTTCACCCCTCCACTTT. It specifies CASSMTQGGSPLHF. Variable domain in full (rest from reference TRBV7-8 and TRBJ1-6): GAGVSQSPRYKVAKRGQDVALRCDPISGHVSLFWYQQALGQGPEFLTYFQNEAQLDKSGLPSDRFFAERPEGSVSTLKIQRTQQEDSAVYLCASSMTQGGSPLHFGNGTRLTVT.